This T cell receptor (beta chain) was recorded in a study of cytomegalovirus exposure and HLA in healthy donors. Across the whole study: Later analysis reported that the roughly 130 validation repertoires shared the platform of the approximately 670 first-cohort repertoires.

With 6 bases removed from V and 7 bases from J, the gap between germline ends came to 18 bases. The CDR3 extends over 14 amino acids. CDR1 is LNHDA, CDR2 SQIVND, per germline (reference sequence). Method: immunoSEQ multiplex PCR; TCRdb's copy keeps in-frame clones and lacks some. The sample contains 100,000 to 150,000 clones, nearly 90% of which appear only once. The J gene is TRBJ1-2, the V gene TRBV19; a weak D match, TRBD1 (6 bases). The origin of this receptor is a man younger than 45 in good health and CMV-seronegative. Sequencing was performed on PBMCs. The CDR3: CASRAQDRVSGYTF. Written as DNA, the CDR3 is TGTGCCAGTAGGGCGCAGGACAGAGTCTCTGGCTACACCTTC.